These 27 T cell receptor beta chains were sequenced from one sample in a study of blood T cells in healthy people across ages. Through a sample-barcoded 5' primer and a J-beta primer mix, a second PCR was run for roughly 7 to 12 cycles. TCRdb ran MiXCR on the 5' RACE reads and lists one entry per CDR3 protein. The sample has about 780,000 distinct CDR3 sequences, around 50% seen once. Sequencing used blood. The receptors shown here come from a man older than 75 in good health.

The CDR3 spells CSARRDRDGYTF. The CDR3 DNA follows: TGCAGTGCCCGAAGGGACAGGGACGGCTACACCTTC. This chain joins TRBV20-1 and TRBJ1-2, with TRBD1 identical over 9 bases. The CDR3 loop spans 12 amino acids. Germline CDR1 reads DFQATT; CDR2 reads SNEGSKA (reference sequence). J gave up 8 bases and V 6 bases, and 7 bases lay outside the gene matches.

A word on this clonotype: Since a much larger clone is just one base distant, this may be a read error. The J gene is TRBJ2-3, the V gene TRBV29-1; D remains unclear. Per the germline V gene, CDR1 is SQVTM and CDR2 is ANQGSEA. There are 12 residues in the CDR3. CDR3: CGVQDGTDTQYF. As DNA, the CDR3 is TGCGGCGTCCAGGACGGCACAGATACGCAGTATTTT.

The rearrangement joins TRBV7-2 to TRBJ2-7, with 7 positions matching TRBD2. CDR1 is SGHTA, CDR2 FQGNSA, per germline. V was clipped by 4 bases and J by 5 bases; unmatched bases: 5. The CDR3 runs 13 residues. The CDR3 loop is CASSWDYTDEQYF. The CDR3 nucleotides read TGTGCCAGCAGCTGGGACTATACCGACGAGCAGTACTTC.

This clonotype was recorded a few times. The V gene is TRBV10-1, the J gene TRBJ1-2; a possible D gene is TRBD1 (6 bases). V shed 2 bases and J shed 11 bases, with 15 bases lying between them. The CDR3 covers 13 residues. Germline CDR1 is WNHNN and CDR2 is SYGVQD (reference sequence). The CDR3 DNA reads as TGCGCCAGCAGTGAGAATTGGGACAAGAATTACACCTTC. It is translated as CASSENWDKNYTF.

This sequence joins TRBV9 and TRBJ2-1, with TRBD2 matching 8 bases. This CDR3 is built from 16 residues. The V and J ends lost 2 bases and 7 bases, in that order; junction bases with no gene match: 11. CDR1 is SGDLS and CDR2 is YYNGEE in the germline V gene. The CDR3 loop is CASSVSTGGRRNEQFF. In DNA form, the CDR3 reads TGTGCCAGCAGCGTTTCGACTGGCGGGAGGCGGAATGAGCAGTTCTTC.

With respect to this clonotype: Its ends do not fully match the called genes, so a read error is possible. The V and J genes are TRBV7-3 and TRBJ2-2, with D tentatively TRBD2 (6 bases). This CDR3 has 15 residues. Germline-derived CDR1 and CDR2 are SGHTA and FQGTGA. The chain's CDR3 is CASSLLRPNTGGLFF. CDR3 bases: TGTGCCAGCAGCTTACTGCGACCGAACACCGGGGGGCTGTTTTTT.

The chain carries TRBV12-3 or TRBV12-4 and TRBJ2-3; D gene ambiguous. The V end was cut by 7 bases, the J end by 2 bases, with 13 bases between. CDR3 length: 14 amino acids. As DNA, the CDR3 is TGTGCCAGCAAGGCAGGATTAGACACAGATACGCAGTATTTT. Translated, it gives CASKAGLDTDTQYF.

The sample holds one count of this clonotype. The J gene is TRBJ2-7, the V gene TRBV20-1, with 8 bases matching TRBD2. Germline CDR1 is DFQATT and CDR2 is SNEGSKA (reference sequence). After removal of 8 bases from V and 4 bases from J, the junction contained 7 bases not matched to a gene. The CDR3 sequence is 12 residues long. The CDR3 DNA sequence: TGCAGTCAGAGCGGGAGCGAATACGAGCAGTACTTC. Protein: CSQSGSEYEQYF.

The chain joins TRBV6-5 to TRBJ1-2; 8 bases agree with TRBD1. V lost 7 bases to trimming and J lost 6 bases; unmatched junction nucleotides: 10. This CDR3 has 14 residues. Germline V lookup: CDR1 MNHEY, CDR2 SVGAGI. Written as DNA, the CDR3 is TGTGCCAGCATTCGCTCGGGGACAGGTCATGGCTACACCTTC. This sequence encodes CASIRSGTGHGYTF.

The CDR3 coding sequence is TGTGCCAGCAGCTCGAGGGTCCTCCCCGAGACCCAGTACTTC. Its translation: CASSSRVLPETQYF. This chain connects TRBV7-2 to TRBJ2-5; D is perhaps TRBD2 (5 bases). Germline CDR1 reads SGHTA; CDR2 reads FQGNSA. This CDR3 spans 14 amino acids. V lost 4 bases, J lost 5 bases, and 14 bases lay in between.

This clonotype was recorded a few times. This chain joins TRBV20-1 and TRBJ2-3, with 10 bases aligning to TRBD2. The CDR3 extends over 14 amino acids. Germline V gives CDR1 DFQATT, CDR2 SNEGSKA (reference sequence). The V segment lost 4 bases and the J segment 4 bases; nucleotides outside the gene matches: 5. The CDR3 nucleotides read TGCAGTGCTACCAGCGGGAGGGCCTCAGATACGCAGTATTTT. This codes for CSATSGRASDTQYF.

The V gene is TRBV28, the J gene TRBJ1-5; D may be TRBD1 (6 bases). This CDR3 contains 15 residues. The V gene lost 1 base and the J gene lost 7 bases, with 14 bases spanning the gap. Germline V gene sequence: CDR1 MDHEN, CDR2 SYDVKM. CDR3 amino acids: CASSLSGRGGQPQHF. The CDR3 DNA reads TGTGCCAGCAGTTTATCAGGCAGGGGAGGACAGCCCCAGCATTTT.

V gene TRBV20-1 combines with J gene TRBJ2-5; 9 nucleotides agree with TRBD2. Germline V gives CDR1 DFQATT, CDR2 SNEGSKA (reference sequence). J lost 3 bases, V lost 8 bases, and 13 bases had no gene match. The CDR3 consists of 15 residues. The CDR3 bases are TGCAGTTCGCTAGCGGGGACGAAGACAAAAGAGACCCAGTACTTC. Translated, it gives CSSLAGTKTKETQYF.

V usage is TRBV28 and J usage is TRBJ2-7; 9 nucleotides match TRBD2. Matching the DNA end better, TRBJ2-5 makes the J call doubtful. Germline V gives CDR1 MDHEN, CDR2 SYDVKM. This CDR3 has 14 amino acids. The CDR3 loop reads CASRAGSGSRTQYF. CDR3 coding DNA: TGTGCCAGCAGGGCCGGTAGCGGGAGTAGGACCCAGTACTTC.

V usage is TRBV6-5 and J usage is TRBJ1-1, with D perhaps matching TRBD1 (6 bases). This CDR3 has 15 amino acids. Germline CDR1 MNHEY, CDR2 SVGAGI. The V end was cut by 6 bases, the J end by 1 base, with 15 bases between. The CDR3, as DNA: TGTGCCAGCAGACGCGGAGCCAGGGGGAACACTGAAGCTTTCTTT. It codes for CASRRGARGNTEAFF.

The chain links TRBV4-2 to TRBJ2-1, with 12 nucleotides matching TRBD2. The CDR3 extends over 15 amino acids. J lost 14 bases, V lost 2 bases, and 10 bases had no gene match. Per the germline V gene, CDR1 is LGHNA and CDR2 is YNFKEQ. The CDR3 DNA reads TGTGCCAGCAGCCAAACTGTACTAGCGGGAGGTTCTGAGTTCTTC. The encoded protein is CASSQTVLAGGSEFF.

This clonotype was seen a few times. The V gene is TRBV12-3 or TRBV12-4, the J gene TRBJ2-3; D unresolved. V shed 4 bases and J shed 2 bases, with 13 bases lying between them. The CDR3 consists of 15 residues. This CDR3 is CASSSLFRHTDTQYF. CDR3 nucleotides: TGTGCCAGCAGTTCCCTTTTCCGACACACAGATACGCAGTATTTT.

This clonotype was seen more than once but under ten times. The CDR3 loop reads CASSYSFRRERETQYF. Written as DNA, the CDR3 is TGTGCCAGCAGTTACTCGTTTCGGCGGGAGAGGGAGACCCAGTACTTC. The genes are TRBV6-2 or TRBV6-3 and TRBJ2-5, with 7 bases matching TRBD2. This CDR3 is built from 16 residues. V shed 0 bases, J shed 5 bases, and the junction held 9 bases outside the gene matches. In germline, CDR1 is MNHEY, CDR2 SVGEGT.

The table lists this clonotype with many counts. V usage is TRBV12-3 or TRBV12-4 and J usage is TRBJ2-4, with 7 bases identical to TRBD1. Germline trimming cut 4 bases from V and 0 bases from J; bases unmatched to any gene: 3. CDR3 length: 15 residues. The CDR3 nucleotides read TGTGCCAGCAGTTGGGACAGATCAGCCAAAAACATTCAGTACTTC. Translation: CASSWDRSAKNIQYF.

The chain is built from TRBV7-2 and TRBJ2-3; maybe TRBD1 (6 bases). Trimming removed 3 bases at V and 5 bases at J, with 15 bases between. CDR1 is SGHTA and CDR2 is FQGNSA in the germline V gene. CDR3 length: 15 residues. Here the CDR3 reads CASSFQQGLGDTQYF. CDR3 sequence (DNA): TGTGCCAGCAGCTTTCAACAGGGATTAGGAGATACGCAGTATTTT.

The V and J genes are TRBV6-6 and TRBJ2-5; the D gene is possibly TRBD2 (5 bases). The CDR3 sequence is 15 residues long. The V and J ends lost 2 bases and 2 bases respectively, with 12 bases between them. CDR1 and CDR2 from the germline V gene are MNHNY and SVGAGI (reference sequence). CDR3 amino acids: CASSYPVGGQETQYF. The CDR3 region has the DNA TGTGCCAGCAGTTACCCCGTTGGCGGGCAAGAGACCCAGTACTTC.

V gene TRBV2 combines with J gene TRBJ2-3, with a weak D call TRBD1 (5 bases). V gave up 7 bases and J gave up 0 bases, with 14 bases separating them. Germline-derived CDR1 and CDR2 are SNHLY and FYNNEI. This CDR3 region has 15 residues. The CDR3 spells CASKRRSGSTDTQYF. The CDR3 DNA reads TGTGCCAGCAAAAGGAGATCAGGGAGCACAGATACGCAGTATTTT.

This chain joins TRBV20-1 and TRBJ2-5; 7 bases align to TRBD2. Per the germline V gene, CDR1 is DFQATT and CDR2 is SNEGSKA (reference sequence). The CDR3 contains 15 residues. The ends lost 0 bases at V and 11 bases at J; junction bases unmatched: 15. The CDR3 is CSARDMAGVYNEQYF. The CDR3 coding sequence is TGCAGTGCTAGAGATATGGCGGGGGTGTACAATGAGCAGTACTTC.

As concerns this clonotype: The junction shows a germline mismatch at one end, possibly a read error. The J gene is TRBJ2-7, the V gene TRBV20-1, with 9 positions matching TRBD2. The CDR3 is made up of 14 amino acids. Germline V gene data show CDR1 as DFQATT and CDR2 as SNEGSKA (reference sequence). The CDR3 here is CSTRGGTSIYVQYF. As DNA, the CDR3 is TGCAGTACTAGAGGAGGGACTAGCATTTACGTGCAGTACTTC.

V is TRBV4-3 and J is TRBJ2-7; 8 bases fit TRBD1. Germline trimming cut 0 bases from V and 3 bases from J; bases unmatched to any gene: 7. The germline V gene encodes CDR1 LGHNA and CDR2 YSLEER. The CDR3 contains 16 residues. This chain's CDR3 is CASSQDLNRGNYEQYF. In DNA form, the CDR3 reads TGCGCCAGCAGCCAAGATCTCAACAGGGGGAACTACGAGCAGTACTTC.

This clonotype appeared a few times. The CDR3 spells CASRDASGEQFF. The CDR3 DNA follows: TGCGCCAGCAGGGACGCCTCGGGAGAGCAGTTCTTC. The chain has TRBV5-1 and TRBJ2-1; TRBD2 is a possible D gene (5 bases). The V gene lost 5 bases and the J gene lost 10 bases, with 13 bases spanning the gap. Germline V gene data show CDR1 as SGHRS and CDR2 as YFSETQ. The CDR3 has 12 amino acids.

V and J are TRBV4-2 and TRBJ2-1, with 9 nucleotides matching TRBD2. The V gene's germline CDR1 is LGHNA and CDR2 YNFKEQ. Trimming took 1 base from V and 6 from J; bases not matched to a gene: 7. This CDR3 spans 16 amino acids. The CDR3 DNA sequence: TGTGCCAGCAGCCAAGGGGAAGGCGGGGGGGGCAATGAGCAGTTCTTC. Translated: CASSQGEGGGGNEQFF.